The 28 T cell receptor beta chains below all came from one sample that was sequenced in a study of T cells in Graves' hyperthyroidism and ophthalmopathy. What was amplified from RNA transcripts were TCR beta CDR3 regions. The TCR CDR3 was amplified in a first-round RT-PCR using the HTBI primer set. TCRdb re-analysed the multiplex PCR reads in MiXCR, keeping a single row per CDR3 protein. This table has around 300,000 distinct CDR3 sequences, roughly an eighth appearing once. Sequences were obtained from blood. The receptors were sampled from a woman between 35 and 50 years old with Graves' ophthalmopathy.

In its sample, this clonotype was seen many times. J is TRBJ2-1 and V is TRBV28; D gene ambiguous. The CDR3 consists of 12 residues. V was clipped by 3 bases and J by 9 bases, with 9 bases between them. The V gene's germline CDR1 is MDHEN and CDR2 SYDVKM. The CDR3 is CASSLVSGEQFF. The CDR3 DNA reads as TGTGCCAGCAGTTTGGTGTCAGGTGAGCAGTTCTTC. Variable domain in full (rest from reference TRBV28 and TRBJ2-1): DVKVTQSSRYLVKRTGEKVFLECVQDMDHENMFWYRQDPGLGLRLIYFSYDVKMKEKGDIPEGYSVSREKKERFSLILESASTNQTSMYLCASSLVSGEQFFGPGTRLTVL.

This clonotype has a count of ten or more. This sequence joins TRBV12-3 or TRBV12-4 and TRBJ1-5, with 11 bases fitting TRBD1. This CDR3 contains 14 residues. V lost 6 bases and J lost 5; bases outside the gene matches: 3. The CDR3 sequence is CASRGTGGYQPQHF. CDR3 DNA sequence: TGTGCCAGCAGGGGGACAGGGGGGTATCAGCCCCAGCATTTT.

This sequence joins TRBV29-1 and TRBJ2-2; D is uncertain. Trimming took off 4 bases at V and 3 bases at J, with 6 bases between the two ends. Germline V lookup: CDR1 SQVTM, CDR2 ANQGSEA. The CDR3 spans 12 residues. CDR3 in DNA: TGCAGCGTTGGTCTTTACACCGGGGAGCTGTTTTTT. Translated, it gives CSVGLYTGELFF.

In this sample, this clonotype turned up many times. The chain joins TRBV5-6 to TRBJ1-5; D may be TRBD1 (5 bases). Germline V gene sequence: CDR1 SGHDT, CDR2 YYEEEE. V lost 3 bases, J lost 4 bases, and 14 bases lay in between. The CDR3 loop spans 15 amino acids. The CDR3 reads CASSWGQAGNQPQHF. DNA for the CDR3: TGTGCCAGCAGCTGGGGCCAGGCGGGGAATCAGCCCCAGCATTTT.

The table lists this clonotype with a few counts. The V and J genes are TRBV7-8 and TRBJ2-7, with 8 bases aligning to TRBD2. V lost 3 bases and J lost 7; bases outside the gene matches: 14. Germline CDR1 SGHVS, CDR2 FQNEAQ. The CDR3 sequence is 16 residues long. CDR3 sequence (DNA): TGTGCCAGCAGCTTCCCCCGGGGGGGAGGGTCCGGTGAGCAGTACTTC. It yields the protein CASSFPRGGGSGEQYF.

There are many counts of this clonotype. This chain connects TRBV3-1 to TRBJ2-5, with 8 bases fitting TRBD2. This CDR3 spans 14 amino acids. Germline CDR1 is LGHDT and CDR2 is YNNKEL (reference sequence). Unmatched junction bases numbered 5, after V lost 3 bases and J lost 5 bases. The CDR3 reads CASSHLGGRETQYF. For the CDR3, the DNA is TGTGCCAGCAGCCATCTCGGCGGGAGGGAGACCCAGTACTTC.

In its sample, this clonotype was seen many times. The genes are TRBV28 and TRBJ2-1; a weak D match, TRBD2 (5 bases). V dropped 6 bases and J dropped 5 bases, with 11 bases sitting between them. Germline CDR1 reads MDHEN; CDR2 reads SYDVKM. The length of the CDR3 is 13 residues. The CDR3 reads CASRLDGDNEQFF. CDR3 in DNA: TGTGCCAGCAGGTTGGACGGGGACAATGAGCAGTTCTTC.

The rearrangement joins TRBV4-1 to TRBJ2-7; D may be TRBD1 or TRBD2 (6 bases each). Looked up from germline, CDR1 is MGHRA and CDR2 is YSYEKL. CDR3 length: 17 amino acids. The V gene lost 3 bases and the J gene lost 1 base, with 19 bases spanning the gap. In DNA, the CDR3 is TGCGCCAGCAGCCACCAAAAGGGGAGGACAGCATCCTACGAGCAGTACTTC. Its protein product is CASSHQKGRTASYEQYF.

This clonotype was detected ten times or more. The chain joins TRBV7-6 to TRBJ2-7, with 10 bases fitting TRBD1. Germline CDR1 SGHVS, CDR2 FNYEAQ. The CDR3 is 15 amino acids. V lost 4 bases to trimming and J lost 2 bases; unmatched junction nucleotides: 5. Written as DNA, the CDR3 is TGTGCCAGCAGCTACCGGACAGGGGGAACCTACGAGCAGTACTTC. Translation gives CASSYRTGGTYEQYF.

This clonotype was seen ten or more times. CDR3 region: CASGLVPPFQTQYF. CDR3 DNA sequence: TGTGCTAGTGGTTTGGTACCTCCATTTCAGACCCAGTACTTC. The chain joins TRBV12-5 to TRBJ2-5; D gene unclear. V was pared by 0 bases and J by 6 bases, with 11 bases between. CDR1 and CDR2 from the germline V gene are LGHNT and FRNRAP. The CDR3 extends over 14 amino acids.

The sample holds a few counts of this clonotype. J is TRBJ1-5 and V is TRBV6-2 or TRBV6-3, with D unresolved. Between the trimmed V and J ends, which lost 0 bases and 4 bases, there was a span of 10 bases. The CDR3 is 15 residues long. The germline CDR1 and CDR2 sequences are MNHEY and SVGEGT. CDR3 sequence (DNA): TGTGCCAGCAGTTACTCGGGTCAGTTAAATCAGCCCCAGCATTTT. Translating gives CASSYSGQLNQPQHF.

Concerning this clonotype itself: One base away lies a much larger clone, so this may be a sequencing read error. The chain has TRBV12-3 or TRBV12-4 and TRBJ2-1; no firm D call. The CDR3 sequence is 16 residues long. Deletions cut 3 bases from V and 0 bases from J, with 12 bases between. The CDR3 sequence is CASSFGRRRSYNEQFF. The CDR3 DNA follows: TGTGCCAGCAGTTTCGGTCGTCGGCGCTCCTACAATGAGCAGTTCTTC.

In its sample, this clonotype was seen many times. The chain is built from TRBV3-1 and TRBJ1-2; D unresolved. Trimming left V 4 bases short and J 7 bases short, with 13 bases between. The CDR3 loop spans 13 amino acids. Germline V gene sequence: CDR1 LGHDT, CDR2 YNNKEL (reference sequence). For the CDR3, the DNA is TGTGCCAGCAGCCTCAAGAGTAATGGTGGCTACACCTTC. Its protein product is CASSLKSNGGYTF.

This clonotype appeared a few times. This rearrangement joins TRBV10-3 to TRBJ1-2; D gene uncertain. V dropped 1 base and J dropped 11 bases, with 11 bases sitting between them. Per germline, CDR1 ENHRY and CDR2 SYGVKD. The CDR3 spans 12 residues. CDR3 amino acids: CAISEYDNEYTF. As DNA, the CDR3 is TGTGCCATCAGTGAGTACGACAACGAGTACACCTTC.

This chain links TRBV9 with TRBJ1-2; 7 positions match TRBD1. Trimming took 0 bases from V and 7 from J; bases not matched to a gene: 9. The germline CDR1 and CDR2 sequences are SGDLS and YYNGEE. This CDR3 has 15 amino acids. The CDR3 here is CASSVAERGGSGYTF. Here the CDR3 DNA reads TGTGCCAGCAGCGTAGCGGAGCGAGGGGGCTCTGGCTACACCTTC.

This sequence joins TRBV4-2 and TRBJ1-2, with D hard to call. The CDR3 runs 14 residues. The V end lost 1 base, the J end lost 3 bases, and 9 bases lay between the germline ends. Germline CDR1 LGHNA, CDR2 YNFKEQ. CDR3 coding DNA: TGTGCCAGCAGCCAAGCAGTGACGGACTATGGCTACACCTTC. Translating gives CASSQAVTDYGYTF.

This clonotype came up many times. The CDR3 loop is CASSPRRGGQTIRSYEQYF. The CDR3 DNA reads as TGTGCCAGCAGTCCCCGGCGGGGGGGACAGACGATTCGCTCCTACGAGCAGTACTTC. The chain is built from TRBV27 and TRBJ2-7; TRBD2 agrees at 9 bases. The V gene's germline CDR1 is MNHEY and CDR2 SMNVEV (reference sequence). V dropped 5 bases and J dropped 0; count of bases not matched to a gene: 17. The CDR3 sequence is 19 residues long.

This clonotype was found a few times. This chain links TRBV15 with TRBJ1-5, with unresolved D. Germline V gene sequence: CDR1 LNHNV, CDR2 YYDKDF (reference sequence). Trimming stripped 1 base from V and 10 bases from J, with 8 bases between. This CDR3 contains 12 residues. The CDR3 bases are TGTGCCACCAGCAGAGGTATGGAACCCCAGCATTTT. Translation gives CATSRGMEPQHF. The whole variable domain, remainder taken from reference TRBV15 and TRBJ1-5, is DAMVIQNPRYQVTQFGKPVTLSCSQTLNHNVMYWYQQKSSQAPKLLFHYYDKDFNNEADTPDNFQSRRPNTSFCFLDIRSPGLGDTAMYLCATSRGMEPQHFGDGTRLSIL.

This clonotype was observed a handful of times. The rearrangement links TRBV29-1 to TRBJ2-5; D call uncertain. Germline V lookup: CDR1 SQVTM, CDR2 ANQGSEA. Between the trimmed V and J ends, which lost 6 bases and 5 bases, there was a span of 10 bases. This CDR3 region has 11 residues. The CDR3, as DNA: TGCAGCGTGGCCCTGCCGGAGACCCAGTACTTC. It translates to CSVALPETQYF.

This clonotype was seen many times. The rearrangement joins TRBV2 to TRBJ1-4; 7 bases fit TRBD1. CDR3 length: 15 amino acids. CDR1 is SNHLY and CDR2 is FYNNEI in the germline V gene. Losses at the gene ends were 4 bases for V and 2 bases for J; bases not matched to a gene: 4. The DNA for the CDR3 is TGTGCCAGCAGTGTCGCAGGGGGTACTAATGAAAAACTGTTTTTT. Translated, it gives CASSVAGGTNEKLFF.

This clonotype was detected many times. The chain is built from TRBV20-1 and TRBJ1-2; 7 positions match TRBD1. This CDR3 is 14 amino acids long. Germline CDR1 DFQATT, CDR2 SNEGSKA (reference sequence). Trimming removed 2 bases from V and 0 bases from J; junction bases left unmatched: 3. The CDR3 sequence is CSARNRGSNYGYTF. The CDR3 nucleotides are TGCAGTGCTAGAAACAGGGGTTCTAACTATGGCTACACCTTC.

This clonotype was counted between two and nine times. The chain combines TRBV3-1 with TRBJ1-3; D possibly corresponds to TRBD1 (6 bases). Between the trimmed V and J ends, which lost 4 bases and 3 bases, there was a span of 16 bases. The CDR3 consists of 16 residues. CDR1 LGHDT and CDR2 YNNKEL come from the germline V gene (reference sequence). Written as DNA, the CDR3 is TGTGCCAGCAGCCTAAGAGAGGGGGTTATTGGAAACACCATATATTTT. Amino acids: CASSLREGVIGNTIYF.

The genes are TRBV5-4 and TRBJ1-1; D call uncertain. The CDR3 loop spans 12 amino acids. V gave up 1 base and J gave up 12 bases, with 13 bases separating them. In germline, CDR1 is SGHNT, CDR2 YYREEE (reference sequence). CDR3 region: CASSLRSGYPFF. CDR3 nucleotide sequence: TGTGCCAGCAGCTTGCGTTCGGGGTATCCTTTCTTT.

This clonotype was counted at least ten times. The chain is built from TRBV25-1 and TRBJ1-1; the D is unclear. The CDR3 has 15 residues. Trimming cost V 0 bases and J 3 bases, with 11 bases left between them. CDR1 is MGHDK, CDR2 SYGVNS, per germline. CDR3 loop: CASSEYGLFHTEAFF. The DNA for the CDR3 is TGTGCCAGCAGTGAATACGGGTTGTTCCACACTGAAGCTTTCTTT.

This clonotype was recorded at least ten times. The gene calls are TRBV3-1 and TRBJ1-2; weak D call: TRBD1 (5 bases). This CDR3 is built from 14 residues. Trimming removed 1 base from V and 2 bases from J, with 8 bases in between. Germline V CDR1 and CDR2: LGHDT, YNNKEL (reference sequence). CDR3 residues: CASSQGQGNYGYTF. The CDR3 region has the DNA TGTGCCAGCAGCCAAGGGCAGGGAAACTATGGCTACACCTTC.

There are many counts of this clonotype. V usage is TRBV24-1 and J usage is TRBJ2-1; D perhaps matches TRBD2 (6 bases). CDR3 length equals 16 residues. Trimming took off 3 bases at V and 5 bases at J, with 16 bases between the two ends. Per the germline V gene, CDR1 is KGHDR and CDR2 is SFDVKD. In DNA, the CDR3 is TGTGCCACCAGTGATAATATGGCCGGGAGAAACAATGAGCAGTTCTTC. Translated, it gives CATSDNMAGRNNEQFF.

On this clonotype: The CDR3 carries no conserved terminal phenylalanine or tryptophan, so it likely arises from a read error. The chain is built from TRBV30 and TRBJ1-1; D ambiguous. Per the germline V gene, CDR1 is GTSNPN and CDR2 is SVGIG (reference sequence). The CDR3 totals 13 residues. Trimming pared 8 bases from V and 0 bases from J, leaving 13 bases between. As DNA, the CDR3 is TGTGCCCGAATCGGGGTTATGAACACTGAAGCTTTCCTT. It yields the protein CARIGVMNTEAFL.

This chain links TRBV18 with TRBJ2-1; TRBD2 aligns across 10 bases. From germline, CDR1 is KGHSH and CDR2 LQKENI. The junction had 6 bases not matched to a gene; V was cut back by 0 bases and J by 7 bases. The CDR3 is made up of 16 amino acids. For the CDR3, the DNA is TGTGCCAGCTCACCACCGACCAGCGGGAGGGGTAATGAGCAGTTCTTC. Its protein is CASSPPTSGRGNEQFF.